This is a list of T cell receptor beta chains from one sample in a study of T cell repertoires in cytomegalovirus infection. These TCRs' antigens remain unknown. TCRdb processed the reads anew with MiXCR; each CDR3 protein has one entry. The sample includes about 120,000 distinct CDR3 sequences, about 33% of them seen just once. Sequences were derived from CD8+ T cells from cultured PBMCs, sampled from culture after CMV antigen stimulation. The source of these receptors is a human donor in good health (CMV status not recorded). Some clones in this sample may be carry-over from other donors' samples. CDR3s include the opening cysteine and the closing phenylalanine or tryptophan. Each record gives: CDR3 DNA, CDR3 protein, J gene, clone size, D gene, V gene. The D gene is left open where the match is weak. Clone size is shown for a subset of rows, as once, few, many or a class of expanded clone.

CDR3nt: TGTGCCAGCAGTTACCGACAGGGCTACTATGGCTACACCTTC
CDR3aa: CASSYRQGYYGYTF
j_gene: TRBJ1-2
abundance: few
d_gene: TRBD1
v_gene: TRBV12-3/TRBV12-4

CDR3nt: TGTGCCAGCAGTTTATGGGGGTTCAAAAACATTCAGTACTTC
CDR3aa: CASSLWGFKNIQYF
j_gene: TRBJ2-4
abundance: .
d_gene: .
v_gene: TRBV12-3/TRBV12-4

CDR3nt: TGTGCCAGCAGTAGCTCCTTGGGATACGAGCAGTACTTC
CDR3aa: CASSSSLGYEQYF
j_gene: TRBJ2-7
abundance: .
d_gene: .
v_gene: TRBV28

CDR3nt: TGCAGTGCTAGCGGGAGTTATGGCTACACCTTC
CDR3aa: CSASGSYGYTF
j_gene: TRBJ1-2
abundance: few
d_gene: .
v_gene: TRBV20-1

CDR3nt: TGTGCCAGCAGTATGGACAGGGATAGAAACACCATATATTTT
CDR3aa: CASSMDRDRNTIYF
j_gene: TRBJ1-3
abundance: few
d_gene: TRBD1
v_gene: TRBV12-3/TRBV12-4

CDR3nt: TGTGCCAGCAGCTTTTTCACTGGGCGAACTAGCGGCGTCACAGATACGCAGTATTTT
CDR3aa: CASSFFTGRTSGVTDTQYF
j_gene: TRBJ2-3
abundance: .
d_gene: TRBD2
v_gene: TRBV13

CDR3nt: TGTGCCAGCAGTTACTTTCATGAGACAGGGACCTACGAGCAGTACTTC
CDR3aa: CASSYFHETGTYEQYF
j_gene: TRBJ2-7
abundance: .
d_gene: TRBD1
v_gene: TRBV6-5

CDR3nt: TGTGCCAGCAGCTTAGGGACTAGCGGGAGATACGAGCAGTACTTC
CDR3aa: CASSLGTSGRYEQYF
j_gene: TRBJ2-7
abundance: few
d_gene: TRBD2
v_gene: TRBV7-2

CDR3nt: TGTGCCAGCAGTTTTCGGCAGGAGGATAATTCACCCCTCCACTTT
CDR3aa: CASSFRQEDNSPLHF
j_gene: TRBJ1-6
abundance: .
d_gene: .
v_gene: TRBV12-3/TRBV12-4

CDR3nt: TGCAGCGTTGCGGGGGGGAGCACAGATACGCAGTATTTT
CDR3aa: CSVAGGSTDTQYF
j_gene: TRBJ2-3
abundance: few
d_gene: TRBD2
v_gene: TRBV29-1

CDR3nt: TGTGCCAGCAGTTTATCAGGGTCGGGCCAGCCCCAGCATTTT
CDR3aa: CASSLSGSGQPQHF
j_gene: TRBJ1-5
abundance: .
d_gene: .
v_gene: TRBV12-3/TRBV12-4

CDR3nt: TGTGCCAGCAGGGATCCGGGACTCCGACCGACGGGTGAGCAGTTCTTC
CDR3aa: CASRDPGLRPTGEQFF
j_gene: TRBJ2-1
abundance: .
d_gene: .
v_gene: TRBV7-2

CDR3nt: TGTGCCAGCAGCACCGGACAGGGCTCCTACAATGAGCAGTTCTTC
CDR3aa: CASSTGQGSYNEQFF
j_gene: TRBJ2-1
abundance: few
d_gene: TRBD1
v_gene: TRBV5-3

CDR3nt: TGTGCCAGCAGTGCGATAGACAGGGTTGCAGATACGCAGTATTTT
CDR3aa: CASSAIDRVADTQYF
j_gene: TRBJ2-3
abundance: .
d_gene: TRBD1
v_gene: TRBV27